The clone carrying this T cell receptor beta chain was seen just once. Per sorted-subset replicate PCR, input was approximately 210 ng DNA, representing tens of thousands of T cell genomes. Profiled with immunoSEQ multiplex PCR; TCRdb holds only in-frame clones, not every one. Of around 2.1 million clones in the sample, 90% to 95% were seen once. This specimen comes from a study of shared clonotypes between healthy human individuals. In germline, CDR1 is MDHEN, CDR2 SYDVKM. V shed 2 bases, J shed 6 bases, and the junction held 5 bases outside the gene matches. The CDR3 contains 14 residues. Terminally differentiated effector memory CD45RA+ cells were excluded from the naive CD8 cells, which were CD45RO-negative and positively selected for CCR7.

The chain has TRBV28 and TRBJ2-3; TRBD1 matches at 7 bases. The specimen sequenced was naive CD8+ T cells from PBMCs. This sequence was found in a man aged 18 to 30 in good health. Some clones in this sample may be carry-over from other donors' samples. The CDR3 sequence is CASSLRGPLDTQYF. CDR3 sequence (DNA): TGTGCCAGCAGTTTAAGGGGGCCCCTCGATACGCAGTATTTT. Full variable domain (missing parts from reference TRBV28 and TRBJ2-3): DVKVTQSSRYLVKRTGEKVFLECVQDMDHENMFWYRQDPGLGLRLIYFSYDVKMKEKGDIPEGYSVSREKKERFSLILESASTNQTSMYLCASSLRGPLDTQYFGPGTRLTVL.